The 20 T cell receptor beta chains given below trace back to one sample, sequenced in a study of identical twins' blood T cells. TCRdb used MiXCR to reprocess the 5' RACE reads, holding one entry per CDR3 protein. The table includes fewer than 450,000 distinct CDR3 sequences, over 25% detected once. Sequenced sample: PBMCs. The receptors come from a woman between 18 and 55 years old in good health.

The V call is TRBV25-1, the J call TRBJ1-4, with D unresolved. V was cut by 1 base and J by 10 bases, with 7 bases left in between. The CDR3 runs to 12 residues. Looked up from germline, CDR1 is MGHDK and CDR2 is SYGVNS. CDR3 nucleotides: TGTGCCAGCAGTGAATCCGGGGTAAAACTGTTTTTT. This codes for CASSESGVKLFF.

Many counts were recorded for this clonotype. V usage is TRBV5-1 and J usage is TRBJ1-3; D is uncertain. Germline-derived CDR1 and CDR2 are SGHRS and YFSETQ. The ends were cut back, 4 bases at V and 0 bases at J, with 8 bases in the middle. The CDR3 consists of 14 residues. This CDR3 reads CASSDTASGNTIYF. The CDR3 DNA follows: TGCGCCAGCAGCGATACAGCCTCTGGAAACACCATATATTTT.

This clonotype has a handful of counts. This chain uses TRBV29-1 with TRBJ2-7; D ambiguous. V lost 7 bases to trimming and J lost 3 bases, with 10 bases between them. The CDR3 has 11 amino acids. The germline CDR1 and CDR2 sequences are SQVTM and ANQGSEA. The DNA of the CDR3 is TGCAGCGCTGGTCTAGACTACGAGCAGTACTTC. It specifies CSAGLDYEQYF.

This clonotype has only a few counts. The rearrangement uses TRBV29-1 and TRBJ1-1; D is possibly TRBD1 (6 bases). Trimming pared 6 bases from V and 4 bases from J, leaving 9 bases between. The CDR3 runs 11 residues. Per the germline V gene, CDR1 is SQVTM and CDR2 is ANQGSEA. CDR3 region: CSVQTGTEAFF. CDR3 DNA sequence: TGCAGCGTCCAGACAGGCACTGAAGCTTTCTTT. The full variable domain, rest sourced from reference TRBV29-1 and TRBJ1-1, is SAVISQKPSRDICQRGTSLTIQCQVDSQVTMMFWYRQQPGQSLTLIATANQGSEATYESGFVIDKFPISRPNLTFSTLTVSNMSPEDSSIYLCSVQTGTEAFFGQGTRLTVV.

Worth noting for this clonotype: A junction boundary mismatches the germline segment, possibly from a read error. The chain recombines TRBV10-1 with TRBJ1-1, with 9 bases lining up with TRBD1. The CDR3 consists of 16 residues. CDR1 and CDR2 from the germline V gene are WNHNN and SYGVQD (reference sequence). CDR3 nucleotides: TGCTCCAGCAGTCGCGGGACAGGGACCATGAACACTGAAGCTTCCTTT. It encodes CSSSRGTGTMNTEASF.

This clonotype has a handful of counts. This chain joins TRBV20-1 and TRBJ1-1; D is unclear. CDR1 is DFQATT and CDR2 is SNEGSKA in the germline V gene (reference sequence). The CDR3 consists of 13 residues. The V gene lost 2 bases and the J gene lost 1 base, with 8 bases spanning the gap. The CDR3 bases are TGCAGTGCTAGACATGTCCAGAACACTGAAGCTTTCTTT. Translated, it gives CSARHVQNTEAFF.

The V gene is TRBV7-9, the J gene TRBJ2-3, with 9 bases aligning to TRBD2. This CDR3 comprises 16 residues. Germline V CDR1 and CDR2: SEHNR, FQNEAQ (reference sequence). J lost 1 base, V lost 4 bases, and 6 bases had no gene match. DNA for the CDR3: TGTGCCAGCAGCTCCCTAGCGGGACTTGGCACAGATACGCAGTATTTT. Its protein product is CASSSLAGLGTDTQYF.

This clonotype came up a few times. V gene TRBV7-9 combines with J gene TRBJ2-5; TRBD2 is a possible D gene (5 bases). This CDR3 is built from 14 residues. CDR1 and CDR2 from the germline V gene are SEHNR and FQNEAQ (reference sequence). The V and J ends lost 2 bases and 2 bases respectively, with 9 bases between them. The DNA of the CDR3 is TGTGCCAGCAGCTTATCCGGGATACAAGAGACCCAGTACTTC. This translates into CASSLSGIQETQYF.

A few counts support this clonotype. The chain combines TRBV6-2 or TRBV6-3 with TRBJ1-2, with a weak D call TRBD1 (5 bases). CDR1 is MNHEY, CDR2 SVGEGT, per germline. CDR3 length: 16 amino acids. The ends were cut back, 2 bases at V and 4 bases at J, with 17 bases in the middle. The CDR3 loop reads CASSYLAGTLRYGYTF. The CDR3 region has the DNA TGTGCCAGCAGTTACCTCGCAGGGACCCTCCGCTATGGCTACACCTTC.

The genes are TRBV29-1 and TRBJ1-1; 7 nucleotides line up with TRBD1. The CDR3 covers 10 residues. Per the germline V gene, CDR1 is SQVTM and CDR2 is ANQGSEA. CDR3 protein: CSGGGAGAFF. CDR3 bases: TGCAGTGGAGGGGGCGCTGGAGCTTTCTTT.

This clonotype was seen only a few times. The genes are TRBV20-1 and TRBJ1-2; 9 nucleotides agree with TRBD1. Germline CDR1 reads DFQATT; CDR2 reads SNEGSKA (reference sequence). V was pared by 5 bases and J by 2 bases, with 9 bases of the junction left unmatched. This CDR3 is 15 amino acids long. CDR3 in DNA: TGCAGTGCTTCCGGGACAGGGTATAGCAACTATGGCTACACCTTC. Its translation is CSASGTGYSNYGYTF.

This clonotype was found a few times. J is TRBJ1-5 and V is TRBV15; no clear D. The CDR3 is 15 amino acids. Germline CDR1 and CDR2: LNHNV and YYDKDF (reference sequence). V was cut by 0 bases and J by 4 bases, with 10 bases left in between. The CDR3 protein is CATSRDIGRNQPQHF. CDR3 coding DNA: TGTGCCACCAGCAGAGATATCGGCAGGAATCAGCCCCAGCATTTT.

This clonotype was recorded at least ten times. J is TRBJ2-3 and V is TRBV11-2; D ambiguous. In germline, CDR1 is SGHAT, CDR2 FQNNGV. V lost 0 bases to trimming and J lost 5 bases, with 6 bases between them. This CDR3 comprises 13 residues. The CDR3 loop reads CASSLENEDTQYF. The CDR3 DNA reads as TGTGCCAGCAGCTTAGAAAATGAAGATACGCAGTATTTT.

The chain combines TRBV29-1 with TRBJ1-4; no clear D. V was pared by 5 bases and J by 0 bases, with 10 bases between. Germline values: CDR1 SQVTM, CDR2 ANQGSEA. The CDR3 consists of 14 residues. The CDR3, as DNA: TGCAGCGTTCTTGAGTTTGCAACTAATGAAAAACTGTTTTTT. Residues: CSVLEFATNEKLFF.

The V and J genes are TRBV4-3 and TRBJ2-3; tentatively, D is TRBD2 (6 bases). V was trimmed by 4 bases and J by 4 bases, leaving 15 bases between them. The CDR3 loop spans 15 amino acids. Germline-derived CDR1 and CDR2 are LGHNA and YSLEER. CDR3 residues: CASSPRWGTPDTQYF. CDR3 DNA: TGCGCCAGCAGCCCAAGGTGGGGGACTCCAGATACGCAGTATTTT.

This clonotype showed up just a few times. This chain links TRBV3-1 with TRBJ2-7, with a tentative D call TRBD1 (5 bases). Trimming left V 4 bases short and J 0 bases short, with 16 bases between. This CDR3 is built from 16 residues. Germline V gives CDR1 LGHDT, CDR2 YNNKEL (reference sequence). This CDR3 is CASSPKNRRSSYEQYF. CDR3 DNA: TGTGCCAGCAGCCCCAAGAACAGGAGAAGCTCCTACGAGCAGTACTTC.

In DNA, the CDR3 is TGCAGCGTCGAACAACGGGACAGGGTGTTTGGCTACACCTTC. Residues: CSVEQRDRVFGYTF. This chain connects TRBV29-1 to TRBJ1-2, with 9 nucleotides matching TRBD1. Germline V CDR1 and CDR2: SQVTM, ANQGSEA. Losses at the gene ends were 6 bases for V and 7 bases for J; bases not matched to a gene: 12. CDR3 size: 14 residues.

This clonotype has just a few counts. The CDR3 here is CAISGTGTKNTGELFF. CDR3 coding DNA: TGTGCCATCAGTGGAACCGGGACTAAAAACACCGGGGAGCTGTTTTTT. This sequence joins TRBV10-3 and TRBJ2-2; the match to TRBD2 covers 7 bases. Germline CDR1 and CDR2: ENHRY and SYGVKD. This CDR3 contains 16 residues. J lost 2 bases, V lost 4 bases, and 7 bases had no gene match.

V and J are TRBV6-5 and TRBJ2-3; 7 bases are shared with TRBD1. Trimming removed 5 bases from V and 3 bases from J; junction bases left unmatched: 5. This CDR3 is built from 14 residues. Germline V lookup: CDR1 MNHEY, CDR2 SVGAGI. CDR3 coding DNA: TGTGCCAGCAGTCAAACAGGGGTTACAGATACGCAGTATTTT. This codes for CASSQTGVTDTQYF.

CDR3 DNA sequence: TGTGCCAGTCGCAAGGGCCGGGGACAAAACACTGAAGCTTTCTTT. It codes for CASRKGRGQNTEAFF. The V and J genes are TRBV19 and TRBJ1-1; TRBD1 might be the D (6 bases). V gave up 8 bases and J gave up 2 bases, with 18 bases separating them. The CDR3 covers 15 residues. In germline, CDR1 is LNHDA, CDR2 SQIVND (reference sequence).